The text below deals with one TCR beta chain. CDR3 size: 16 residues. Trimming left V 1 base short and J 3 bases short, with 13 bases between. The germline CDR1 and CDR2 sequences are SGHNT and YENEEA. The data are from a study of radiotherapy plus CTLA-4 blockade in lung cancer. TCRdb's table, derived via immunoSEQ multiplex PCR, lists solely in-frame clones and lacks some. The sample holds about 86,000 clones, under 85% seen once. This receptor was identified in a human donor with non-small cell lung cancer who had stable disease on radiotherapy plus ipilimumab. The rearrangement joins TRBV11-3 to TRBJ2-1, with D possibly being TRBD2 (7 bases). Sequencing was performed on peripheral blood, taken from a patient treated with radiotherapy plus ipilimumab. CDR3 sequence: CASSLAGGLIYNEQFF. The CDR3 coding sequence is TGTGCCAGCAGCTTAGCGGGGGGCCTTATCTACAATGAGCAGTTCTTC.